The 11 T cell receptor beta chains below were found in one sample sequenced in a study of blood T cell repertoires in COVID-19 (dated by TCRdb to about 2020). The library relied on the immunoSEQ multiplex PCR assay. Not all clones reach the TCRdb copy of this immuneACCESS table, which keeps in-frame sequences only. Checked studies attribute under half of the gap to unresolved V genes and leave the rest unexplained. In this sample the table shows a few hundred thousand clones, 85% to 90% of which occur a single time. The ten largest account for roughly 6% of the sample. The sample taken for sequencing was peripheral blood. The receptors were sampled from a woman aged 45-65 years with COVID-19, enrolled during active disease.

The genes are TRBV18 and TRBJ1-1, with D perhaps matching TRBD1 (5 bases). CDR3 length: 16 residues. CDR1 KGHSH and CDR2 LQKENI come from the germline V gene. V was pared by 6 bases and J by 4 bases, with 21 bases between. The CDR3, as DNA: TGTGCCAGCTCGTTAGGGGTAAGGTCCCTCGGCACTGAAGCTTTCTTT. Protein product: CASSLGVRSLGTEAFF.

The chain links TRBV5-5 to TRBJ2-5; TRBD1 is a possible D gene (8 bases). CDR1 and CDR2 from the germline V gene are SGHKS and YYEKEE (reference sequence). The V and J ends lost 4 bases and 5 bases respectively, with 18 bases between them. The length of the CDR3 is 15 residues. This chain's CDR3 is CASSLTGGGGETQYF. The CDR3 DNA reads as TGTGCCAGCAGCCTAACAGGGGGGGGCGGGGAGACCCAGTACTTC.

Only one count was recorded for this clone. CDR3 sequence reads: CASSHPNTDTQYF. The CDR3 DNA follows: TGTGCCAGCAGTCATCCTAACACAGATACGCAGTATTTT. The chain couples TRBV7-2 to TRBJ2-3; D remains ambiguous. Germline V CDR1 and CDR2: SGHTA, FQGNSA. The CDR3 sequence is 13 residues long. Trimming removed 6 bases at V and 2 bases at J, with 9 bases between. Using reference TRBV7-2 and TRBJ2-3 for the parts outside the CDR3, the full variable domain is GAGVSQSPSNKVTEKGKDVELRCDPISGHTALYWYRQSLGQGLEFLIYFQGNSAPDKSGLPSDRFSAERTGGSVSTLTIQRTQQEDSAVYLCASSHPNTDTQYFGPGTRLTVL.

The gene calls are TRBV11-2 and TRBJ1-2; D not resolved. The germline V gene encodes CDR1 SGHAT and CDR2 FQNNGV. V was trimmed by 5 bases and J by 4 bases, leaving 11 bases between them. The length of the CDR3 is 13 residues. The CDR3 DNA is TGTGCCAGCAGCAGAGACGGAGGCTATGGCTACACCTTC. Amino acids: CASSRDGGYGYTF.

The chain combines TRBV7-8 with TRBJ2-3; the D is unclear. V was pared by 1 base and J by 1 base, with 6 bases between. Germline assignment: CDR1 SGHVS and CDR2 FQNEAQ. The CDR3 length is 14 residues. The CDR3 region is CASSLDIGTDTQYF. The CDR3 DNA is TGTGCCAGCAGCTTAGATATTGGCACAGATACGCAGTATTTT.

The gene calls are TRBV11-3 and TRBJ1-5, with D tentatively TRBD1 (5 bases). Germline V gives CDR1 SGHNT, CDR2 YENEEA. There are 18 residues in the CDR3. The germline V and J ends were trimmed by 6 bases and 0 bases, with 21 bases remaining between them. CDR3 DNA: TGTGCCAGCAGTATTGGGAGGGGCCCCTCCTATAGCAATCAGCCCCAGCATTTT. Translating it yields CASSIGRGPSYSNQPQHF.

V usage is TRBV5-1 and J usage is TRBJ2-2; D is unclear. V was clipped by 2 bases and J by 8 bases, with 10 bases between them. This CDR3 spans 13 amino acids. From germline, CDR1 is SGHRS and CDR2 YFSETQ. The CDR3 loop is CASSFDSIGELFF. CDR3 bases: TGCGCCAGCAGCTTTGACTCTATAGGGGAGCTGTTTTTT.

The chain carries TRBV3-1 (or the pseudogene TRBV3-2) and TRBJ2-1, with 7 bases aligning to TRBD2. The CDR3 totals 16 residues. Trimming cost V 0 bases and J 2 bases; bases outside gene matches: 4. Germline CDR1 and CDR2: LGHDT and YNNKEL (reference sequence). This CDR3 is CASSQDYREAYNEQFF. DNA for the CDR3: TGTGCCAGCAGCCAAGATTATCGGGAGGCCTACAATGAGCAGTTCTTC.

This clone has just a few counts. The CDR3 coding sequence is TGTGCCAGCAGCCAAGAGATGGTCTCCGGGGGTAACTATGGCTACACCTTC. Translated, it gives CASSQEMVSGGNYGYTF. The chain has TRBV4-2 and TRBJ1-2, with a tentative D call TRBD1 (5 bases). The V and J ends lost 0 bases and 1 base respectively, with 15 bases between them. Germline V gene sequence: CDR1 LGHNA, CDR2 YNFKEQ. The CDR3 length is 17 residues.

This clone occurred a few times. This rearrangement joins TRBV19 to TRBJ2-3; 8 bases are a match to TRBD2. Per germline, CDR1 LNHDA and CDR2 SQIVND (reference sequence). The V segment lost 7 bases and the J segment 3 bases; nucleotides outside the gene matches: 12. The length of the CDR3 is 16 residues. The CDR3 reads CASNPVAGLGTDTQYF. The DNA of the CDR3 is TGTGCCAGTAATCCAGTAGCGGGACTCGGGACAGATACGCAGTATTTT.

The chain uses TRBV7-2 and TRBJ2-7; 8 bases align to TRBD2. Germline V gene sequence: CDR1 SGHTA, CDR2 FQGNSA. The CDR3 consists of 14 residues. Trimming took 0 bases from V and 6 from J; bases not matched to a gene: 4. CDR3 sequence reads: CASSLAPAGGEQYF. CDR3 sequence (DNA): TGTGCCAGCAGCTTAGCCCCGGCGGGGGGCGAGCAGTACTTC.